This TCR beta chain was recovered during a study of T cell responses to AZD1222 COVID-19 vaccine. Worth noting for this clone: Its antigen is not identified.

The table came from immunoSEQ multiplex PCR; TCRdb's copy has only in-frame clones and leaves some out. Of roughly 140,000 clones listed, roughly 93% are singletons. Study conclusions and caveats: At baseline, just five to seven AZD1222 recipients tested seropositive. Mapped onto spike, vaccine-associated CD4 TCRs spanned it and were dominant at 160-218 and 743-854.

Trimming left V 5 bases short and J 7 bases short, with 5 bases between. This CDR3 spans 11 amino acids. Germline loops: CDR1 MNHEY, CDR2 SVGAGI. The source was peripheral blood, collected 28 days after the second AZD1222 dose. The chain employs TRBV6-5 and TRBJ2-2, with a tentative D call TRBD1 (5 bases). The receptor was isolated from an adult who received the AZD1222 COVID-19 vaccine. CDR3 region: CASSRGGELFF. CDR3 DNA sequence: TGTGCCAGCAGTAGGGGCGGGGAGCTGTTTTTT.